One and the same sample provided the 20 T cell receptor beta chains below, sequenced in a study of T cells in Graves' hyperthyroidism and ophthalmopathy (dated by TCRdb to the late 2010s). Library construction relied on multiplex PCR. Sequencing instrument: Illumina HiSeq 2000. Amplification of TCR beta CDR3 regions was carried out from RNA transcripts. The TCR CDR3 was subjected to a first round of RT-PCR using the HTBI primer set and the Qiagen OneStep RT-PCR kit. The public reads were run again by TCRdb, first through fastp at Q25 and then through MiXCR, and only productive beta chains were kept. Each record represents a unique CDR3 protein, reported with the most common genes and DNA among its rows. The sample table shows hundreds of thousands of distinct CDR3 sequences, and around 40% are seen once. The ten largest clones add up to 31% of the sample. The sequenced sample was blood. These TCRs come from a woman aged 40 to 50 with Graves' hyperthyroidism.

This clonotype was detected a few times. Written as DNA, the CDR3 is TGTGCCAGCAGCGCAAGTACGGGCTCCTATGGCTACACCTTC. Amino acid sequence: CASSASTGSYGYTF. The chain carries TRBV3-1 and TRBJ1-2; no clear D. The germline gives CDR1 LGHDT, CDR2 YNNKEL (reference sequence). Trimming shortened V by 5 bases and J by 4 bases, and 14 bases separated the two germline ends. This CDR3 contains 14 residues.

V gene TRBV6-2 or TRBV6-3 combines with J gene TRBJ2-5; D not resolved. Germline CDR1 reads MNHEY; CDR2 reads SVGEGT. The CDR3 length is 13 residues. Trimming removed 2 bases from V and 4 bases from J, with 8 bases in between. The DNA for the CDR3 is TGTGCCAGCAGTTACCCGTGGGCAGAGACCCAGTACTTC. The encoded protein is CASSYPWAETQYF.

The gene calls are TRBV7-9 and TRBJ1-1; no clear D. CDR1 is SEHNR, CDR2 FQNEAQ, per germline (reference sequence). Trimming cost V 1 base and J 4 bases, with 13 bases left between them. The CDR3 loop spans 15 amino acids. CDR3 nucleotides: TGTGCCAGCAGCTTAGTGTCTGGGGTTACCACTGAAGCTTTCTTT. Protein product: CASSLVSGVTTEAFF. The variable domain in full, with the rest retrieved from reference TRBV7-9 and TRBJ1-1, is DTGVSQNPRHKITKRGQNVTFRCDPISEHNRLYWYRQTLGQGPEFLTYFQNEAQLEKSRLLSDRFSAERPKGSFSTLEIQRTEQGDSAMYLCASSLVSGVTTEAFFGQGTRLTVV.

V is TRBV10-3 and J is TRBJ2-3; D remains unclear. The CDR3 sequence is 13 residues long. Looked up from germline, CDR1 is ENHRY and CDR2 is SYGVKD. V gave up 7 bases and J gave up 0 bases, with 8 bases separating them. CDR3 bases: TGTGCCATCATGGGCCAGAGCACAGATACGCAGTATTTT. Protein product: CAIMGQSTDTQYF.

This clonotype has ten or more counts. The chain is built from TRBV5-1 and TRBJ1-1, with D uncertain. Germline assignment: CDR1 SGHRS and CDR2 YFSETQ. CDR3 length: 14 amino acids. The V end was cut by 9 bases, the J end by 5 bases, with 20 bases between. This chain's CDR3 is CATTDGGSATEAFF. CDR3 nucleotides: TGCGCCACCACGGACGGAGGGTCGGCGACTGAAGCTTTCTTT.

At least ten counts were recorded for this clonotype. The V gene is TRBV14, the J gene TRBJ2-7, with D perhaps TRBD2 (5 bases). The CDR3 totals 12 residues. Germline V gives CDR1 SGHDN, CDR2 FVKESK. V lost 1 base to trimming and J lost 10 bases, with 11 bases between them. The DNA for the CDR3 is TGTGCCAGCAGCCAAGTTCACCGGGAACAGTACTTC. It specifies CASSQVHREQYF.

At least ten counts were recorded for this clonotype. V and J are TRBV2 and TRBJ2-5, with D unclear. Deletions cut 0 bases from V and 4 bases from J, with 9 bases between. This CDR3 contains 14 residues. The germline CDR1 and CDR2 sequences are SNHLY and FYNNEI. The CDR3 loop reads CASSEARLGETQYF. Here the CDR3 DNA reads TGTGCCAGCAGTGAAGCCAGGTTGGGAGAGACCCAGTACTTC. Full variable domain (remainder filled in from reference TRBV2 and TRBJ2-5): EPEVTQTPSHQVTQMGQEVILRCVPISNHLYFYWYRQILGQKVEFLVSFYNNEISEKSEIFDDQFSVERPDGSNFTLKIRSTKLEDSAMYFCASSEARLGETQYFGPGTRLLVL.

A single count supports this clonotype. V gene TRBV10-3 combines with J gene TRBJ2-3; 12 bases fit TRBD2. CDR3 length equals 15 residues. From germline, CDR1 is ENHRY and CDR2 SYGVKD. Trimming removed 11 bases from V and 12 bases from J; junction bases left unmatched: 18. CDR3 nucleotides: TGTGCCGTAAGGACTAGCGGGGCGCTAAGTTCGATCCAGTATTTT. Translation: CAVRTSGALSSIQYF.

The chain couples TRBV11-2 to TRBJ2-5; 9 positions match TRBD1. V shed 5 bases and J 4 bases; nucleotides not matched to a gene: 11. Germline V lookup: CDR1 SGHAT, CDR2 FQNNGV. The CDR3 sequence is 16 residues long. The CDR3, as DNA: TGTGCCAGCAGCCACGGAAGGACAGGGGTTGGAGAGACCCAGTACTTC. Its protein product is CASSHGRTGVGETQYF.

The V gene is TRBV19, the J gene TRBJ2-7; TRBD1 aligns across 8 bases. CDR3 length: 15 residues. Germline-derived CDR1 and CDR2 are LNHDA and SQIVND (reference sequence). J gave up 2 bases and V 6 bases, and 9 bases lay outside the gene matches. The CDR3 spells CASRKGTGATYEQYF. The CDR3 region has the DNA TGTGCCAGTAGGAAGGGGACAGGAGCTACCTACGAGCAGTACTTC.

There are a few counts of this clonotype. The V gene is TRBV7-2, the J gene TRBJ1-1; D may be TRBD1 (5 bases). The CDR3 is 17 residues long. Germline values: CDR1 SGHTA, CDR2 FQGNSA. Between the trimmed V and J ends, which lost 4 bases and 0 bases, there was a span of 18 bases. CDR3 amino acids: CASSSTPGPGMNTEAFF. The CDR3 DNA reads TGTGCCAGCAGCTCAACTCCGGGGCCGGGGATGAACACTGAAGCTTTCTTT.

The sample holds a few counts of this clonotype. This chain connects TRBV12-3 or TRBV12-4 to TRBJ2-5; D is ambiguous. The CDR3 loop spans 14 amino acids. Trimming removed 5 bases at V and 7 bases at J, with 17 bases between. The CDR3 DNA reads as TGTGCCAGCAGTGCTGCGGACCTCCTGGGGACCCAGTACTTC. As protein: CASSAADLLGTQYF.

V usage is TRBV2 and J usage is TRBJ1-3; D call uncertain. Germline V gene sequence: CDR1 SNHLY, CDR2 FYNNEI. V lost 6 bases, J lost 2 bases, and 17 bases lay in between. The CDR3 runs to 16 residues. CDR3 residues: CASSQEKGWTGNTIYF. DNA of the CDR3: TGTGCCAGCAGCCAAGAAAAGGGTTGGACTGGAAACACCATATATTTT.

This chain joins TRBV10-2 and TRBJ2-1, with 10 bases fitting TRBD2. The J segment lost 9 bases and the V segment lost 3 bases, leaving 8 bases of the junction unmatched. CDR3 length equals 15 residues. The germline V gene encodes CDR1 WSHSY and CDR2 SAAADI. CDR3 coding DNA: TGCGCCAGCAGTGAACGAGCGGGGGGGCCTTCTGAGCAGTTCTTC. Protein sequence: CASSERAGGPSEQFF.

The chain employs TRBV19 and TRBJ2-2; possibly TRBD2 for D (6 bases). The germline V gene encodes CDR1 LNHDA and CDR2 SQIVND (reference sequence). This CDR3 has 15 residues. The germline V and J ends were trimmed by 8 bases and 2 bases, with 15 bases remaining between them. In nucleotides, the CDR3 is TGTGCCAGTGGCCTCCTAGCGCGAAACACCGGGGAGCTGTTTTTT. This encodes CASGLLARNTGELFF.

The rearrangement links TRBV6-5 to TRBJ2-7; D possibly corresponds to TRBD2 (6 bases). The ends were cut back, 6 bases at V and 6 bases at J, with 18 bases in the middle. The V gene's germline CDR1 is MNHEY and CDR2 SVGAGI. The CDR3 is 14 residues long. The chain's CDR3 is CASSQETGEFEQYF. CDR3 sequence (DNA): TGTGCCAGCAGCCAAGAGACGGGGGAGTTCGAGCAGTACTTC.

This clonotype was found many times. The CDR3 spells CASSASLEYEQYF. The CDR3 bases are TGTGCCAGCAGCGCATCACTGGAGTACGAGCAGTACTTC. The rearrangement uses TRBV7-8 and TRBJ2-7; the D is unclear. The CDR3 runs 13 residues. In germline, CDR1 is SGHVS, CDR2 FQNEAQ. The germline V and J ends were trimmed by 5 bases and 4 bases, with 12 bases remaining between them. The variable domain in full, with the rest retrieved from reference TRBV7-8 and TRBJ2-7, is GAGVSQSPRYKVAKRGQDVALRCDPISGHVSLFWYQQALGQGPEFLTYFQNEAQLDKSGLPSDRFFAERPEGSVSTLKIQRTQQEDSAVYLCASSASLEYEQYFGPGTRLTVT.

In its sample, this clonotype was seen many times. The chain couples TRBV12-3 or TRBV12-4 to TRBJ1-1; no clear D gene. The length of the CDR3 is 13 residues. V gave up 7 bases and J gave up 3 bases, with 12 bases separating them. The CDR3 DNA sequence: TGTGCCAGCAAGAATACTATGGACACTGAAGCTTTCTTT. It specifies CASKNTMDTEAFF.

This clonotype was seen ten or more times. The rearrangement joins TRBV2 to TRBJ2-2; 12 nucleotides agree with TRBD1. V shed 4 bases, J shed 3 bases, and the junction held 0 bases outside the gene matches. The length of the CDR3 is 15 residues. CDR1 is SNHLY and CDR2 is FYNNEI in the germline V gene. The CDR3 sequence: CASSGDRGHTGELFF. The DNA of the CDR3 is TGTGCCAGCAGTGGGGACAGGGGGCACACCGGGGAGCTGTTTTTT.

As for this clonotype: A much larger clone differs by one base, so this may be a read error. J is TRBJ1-1 and V is TRBV10-3; D gene unclear. The germline V gene encodes CDR1 ENHRY and CDR2 SYGVKD. The CDR3 is made up of 11 amino acids. The V gene lost 6 bases and the J gene lost 1 base, with 3 bases spanning the gap. The CDR3 sequence: CAIRQNTEAFF. The DNA of the CDR3 is TGTGCCATCAGACAGAACACTGAAGCTTTCTTT.